The table lists the clone carrying this TCR beta chain with a few counts. In the original processing: Amplification with reference gene primers provided the estimates of nucleated cell counts. The method was immunoSEQ multiplex PCR; TCRdb's version includes in-frame clones alone and lacks a portion of them. The D gene and trimming were derived from the DNA, and the V and J assignments and clone size from that table. This table has 200,000 to 300,000 clones, approximately 89% appearing once. These data belong to a study of blood T cell repertoires in COVID-19. Study-level information: From the United States, Italy and Spain came samples of acute and convalescent COVID-19. Sources were T cells, B-cell-depleted T cells, or PBMCs; the material itself was cDNA or gDNA.

Trimming pared 1 base from V and 4 bases from J, leaving 4 bases between. Germline loops: CDR1 SNHLY, CDR2 FYNNEI. This CDR3 region has 12 residues. The sequence was collected from a woman between 45 and 60 years old with acute or convalescent COVID-19. Input material: peripheral blood. V and J are TRBV2 and TRBJ1-2; no reliable D call. The CDR3 is CASSEDTYGYTF. The CDR3 DNA sequence: TGTGCCAGCAGTGAAGACACCTATGGCTACACCTTC.